This TCR beta chain was sequenced in a study of T cells in Graves' hyperthyroidism and ophthalmopathy. Findings and limits, study-wide: Most thyroid clonotypes expanded above 0.001 appeared in blood too.

TCR beta CDR3 regions were amplified from RNA. The TCR CDR3 was amplified in a first-round RT-PCR using the HTBI primer set. TCRdb re-derived calls from the multiplex PCR reads in MiXCR, one entry per CDR3 protein. The sample yields a few hundred thousand distinct CDR3 sequences, roughly 18% seen once. V lost 0 bases to trimming and J lost 0 bases, with 8 bases between them. The CDR3 has 16 amino acids. Germline CDR1 and CDR2: PRHDT and FYEKMQ (reference sequence). Patients were excluded for uncontrolled infection, other autoimmune disease, pregnancy or lactation. This clonotype was detected ten times or more. No antigen is known for it.

This sequence was found in a man between 18 and 29 years old with Graves' ophthalmopathy. The chain links TRBV13 to TRBJ1-4; D gene uncertain. The sequenced sample was blood. In nucleotides, the CDR3 is TGTGCCAGCAGCTTAGGTGGACTCACAACTAATGAAAAACTGTTTTTT. This codes for CASSLGGLTTNEKLFF.